This TCR beta chain came from a study of blood T cell repertoires in COVID-19. About the study: Acute-phase and convalescent COVID-19 samples originated in the United States, Italy and Spain.

The protocol was immunoSEQ multiplex PCR, while the TCRdb copy is restricted to in-frame clones and leaves out a portion. The sample has hundreds of thousands of clones; 80% to 90% are singletons. This study enrolled people aged 18 to 89 from around 26 US geographic areas. Allocation to cohorts depended on clinical history reported by the participants. Among Cohort 3 donors, those recovered had two negative PCRs, clearance, or symptom resolution. This clone came up once. Trimming took 3 bases from V and 1 from J, leaving 13 bases between them. The CDR3 runs 16 residues. Germline CDR1 reads LNHDA; CDR2 reads SQIVND (reference sequence).

Sequenced: PBMCs or T cells enriched from blood (not recorded which). The chain is built from TRBV19 and TRBJ1-3; D gene unclear. This sequence originates from a woman aged 50 to 60 who had recovered from COVID-19. CDR3 sequence: CASSILQKSSGNTIYF. The CDR3 DNA reads as TGTGCCAGTAGTATCTTGCAGAAAAGTTCTGGAAACACCATATATTTT.